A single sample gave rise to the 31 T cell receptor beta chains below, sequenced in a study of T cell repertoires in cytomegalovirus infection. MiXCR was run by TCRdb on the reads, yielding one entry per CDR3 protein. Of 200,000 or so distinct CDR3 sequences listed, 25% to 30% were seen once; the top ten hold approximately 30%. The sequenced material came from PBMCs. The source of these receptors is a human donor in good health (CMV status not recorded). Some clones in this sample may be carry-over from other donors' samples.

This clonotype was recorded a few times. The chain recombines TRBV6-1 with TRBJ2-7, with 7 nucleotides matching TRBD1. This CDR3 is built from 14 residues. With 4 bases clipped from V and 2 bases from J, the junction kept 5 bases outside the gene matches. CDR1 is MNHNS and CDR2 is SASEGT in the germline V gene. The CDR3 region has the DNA TGTGCCAGCAGTGCGACAGGGAGTACCTACGAGCAGTACTTC. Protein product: CASSATGSTYEQYF.

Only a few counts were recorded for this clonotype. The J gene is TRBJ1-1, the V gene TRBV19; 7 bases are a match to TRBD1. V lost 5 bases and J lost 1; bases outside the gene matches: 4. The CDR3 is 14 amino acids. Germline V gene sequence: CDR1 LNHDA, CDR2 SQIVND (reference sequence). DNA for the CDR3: TGTGCCAGTAGTGACAGGGCGGCGAACACTGAAGCTTTCTTT. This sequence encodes CASSDRAANTEAFF.

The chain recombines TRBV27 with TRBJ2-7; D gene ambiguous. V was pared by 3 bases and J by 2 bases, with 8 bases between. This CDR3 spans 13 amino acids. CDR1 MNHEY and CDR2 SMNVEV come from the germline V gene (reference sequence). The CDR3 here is CASSFAATYEQYF. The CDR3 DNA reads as TGTGCCAGCAGTTTTGCGGCCACCTACGAGCAGTACTTC.

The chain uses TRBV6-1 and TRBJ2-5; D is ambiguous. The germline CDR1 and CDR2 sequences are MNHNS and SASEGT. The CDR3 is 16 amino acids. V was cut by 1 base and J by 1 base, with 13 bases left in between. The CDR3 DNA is TGTGCCAGCAGTGAAGGTAGCCTCCGTCTCCAAGAGACCCAGTACTTC. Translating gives CASSEGSLRLQETQYF.

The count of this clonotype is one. As DNA, the CDR3 is TGTGCCAGCAGCGCGAGCAGAAATTCACCCCTCCACTTT. Its translation is CASSASRNSPLHF. The chain links TRBV5-6 to TRBJ1-6; D is unresolved. The germline V and J ends were trimmed by 4 bases and 7 bases, with 9 bases remaining between them. Germline V lookup: CDR1 SGHDT, CDR2 YYEEEE. This CDR3 contains 13 residues.

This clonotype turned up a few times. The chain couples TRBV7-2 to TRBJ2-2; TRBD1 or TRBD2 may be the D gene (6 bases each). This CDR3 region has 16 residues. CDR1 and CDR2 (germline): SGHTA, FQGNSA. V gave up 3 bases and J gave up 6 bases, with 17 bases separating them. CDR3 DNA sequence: TGTGCCAGCAGCTTTAGAACAGGGAGGTTTTCCGGGGAGCTGTTTTTT. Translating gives CASSFRTGRFSGELFF.

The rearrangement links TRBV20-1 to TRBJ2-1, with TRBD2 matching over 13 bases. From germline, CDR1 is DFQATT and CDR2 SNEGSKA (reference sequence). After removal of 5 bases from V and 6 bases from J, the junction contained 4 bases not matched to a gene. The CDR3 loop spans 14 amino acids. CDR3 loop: CSAPGTSGANEQFF. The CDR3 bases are TGCAGTGCTCCCGGGACTAGCGGGGCCAATGAGCAGTTCTTC.

DNA of the CDR3: TGTGCCAGCAGACCCGACTGGGGGAATTCACCCCTCCACTTT. Translating it yields CASRPDWGNSPLHF. The J gene is TRBJ1-6, the V gene TRBV2; the D gene is possibly TRBD1 (5 bases). The V and J ends lost 6 bases and 7 bases respectively, with 13 bases between them. Per the germline V gene, CDR1 is SNHLY and CDR2 is FYNNEI. The CDR3 length is 14 residues.

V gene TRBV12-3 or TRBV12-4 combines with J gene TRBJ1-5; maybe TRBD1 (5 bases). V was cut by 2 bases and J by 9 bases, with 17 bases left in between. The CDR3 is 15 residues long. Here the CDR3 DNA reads TGTGCCAGCAGTTTATACGGGAGGGGTGTGGGGCCCCAGCATTTT. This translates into CASSLYGRGVGPQHF.

CDR3 bases: TGTGCCAGCAGCTTAAGACAGGGATTAAGTGAAGCTTTCTTT. This encodes CASSLRQGLSEAFF. This sequence joins TRBV7-3 and TRBJ1-1; 7 bases agree with TRBD1. Per the germline V gene, CDR1 is SGHTA and CDR2 is FQGTGA. V shed 1 base and J 7 bases; nucleotides not matched to a gene: 6. This CDR3 comprises 14 residues.

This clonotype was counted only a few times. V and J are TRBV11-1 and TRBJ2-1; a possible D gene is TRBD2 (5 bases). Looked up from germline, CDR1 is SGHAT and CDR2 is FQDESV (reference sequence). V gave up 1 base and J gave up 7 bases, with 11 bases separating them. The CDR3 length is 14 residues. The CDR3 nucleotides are TGTGCCAGCAGCTTAGAGTCAGAGGGAAATGAGCAGTTCTTC. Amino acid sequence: CASSLESEGNEQFF.

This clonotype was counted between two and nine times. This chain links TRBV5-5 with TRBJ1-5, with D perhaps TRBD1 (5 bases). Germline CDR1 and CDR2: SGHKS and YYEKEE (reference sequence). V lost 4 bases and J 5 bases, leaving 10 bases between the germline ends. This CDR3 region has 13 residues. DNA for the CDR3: TGTGCCAGCAGCCTCAACAGGTATCAGCCCCAGCATTTT. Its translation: CASSLNRYQPQHF.

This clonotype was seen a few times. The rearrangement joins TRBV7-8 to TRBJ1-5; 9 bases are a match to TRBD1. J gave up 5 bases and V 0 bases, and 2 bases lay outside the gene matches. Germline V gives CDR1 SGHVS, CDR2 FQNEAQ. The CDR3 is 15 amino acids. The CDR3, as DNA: TGTGCCAGCAGCTTAGCCACAGGGGGCGATCAGCCCCAGCATTTT. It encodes CASSLATGGDQPQHF.

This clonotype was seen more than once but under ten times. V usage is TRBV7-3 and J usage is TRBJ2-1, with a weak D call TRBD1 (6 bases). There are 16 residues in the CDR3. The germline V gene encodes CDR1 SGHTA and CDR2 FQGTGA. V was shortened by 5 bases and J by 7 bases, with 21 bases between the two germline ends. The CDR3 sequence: CASSRKGGGYTNEQFF. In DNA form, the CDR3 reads TGTGCCAGCAGCCGCAAAGGTGGGGGCTATACGAATGAGCAGTTCTTC.

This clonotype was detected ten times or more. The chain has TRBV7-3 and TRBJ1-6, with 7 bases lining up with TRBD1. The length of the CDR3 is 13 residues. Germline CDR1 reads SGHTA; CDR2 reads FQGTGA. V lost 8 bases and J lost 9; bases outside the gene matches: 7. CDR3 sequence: CASSTGFGSPLHF. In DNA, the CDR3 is TGTGCCAGCTCGACAGGGTTTGGTTCACCCCTCCACTTT.

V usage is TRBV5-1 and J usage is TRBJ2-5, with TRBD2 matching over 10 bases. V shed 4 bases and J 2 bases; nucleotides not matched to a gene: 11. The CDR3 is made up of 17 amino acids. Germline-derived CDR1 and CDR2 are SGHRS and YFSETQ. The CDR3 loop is CASSPDPSGGVQETQYF. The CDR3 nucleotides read TGCGCCAGCAGCCCAGATCCTAGCGGGGGAGTACAAGAGACCCAGTACTTC.

This CDR3 is CASSQDLREWRNTGELFF. The CDR3 DNA sequence: TGCGCCAGCAGCCAAGACCTTAGGGAGTGGAGGAACACCGGGGAGCTGTTTTTT. The V call is TRBV4-1, the J call TRBJ2-2, with TRBD2 as a possible D gene (5 bases). The CDR3 is made up of 18 amino acids. Germline CDR1 and CDR2: MGHRA and YSYEKL. V lost 0 bases and J lost 1, with 15 bases in between.

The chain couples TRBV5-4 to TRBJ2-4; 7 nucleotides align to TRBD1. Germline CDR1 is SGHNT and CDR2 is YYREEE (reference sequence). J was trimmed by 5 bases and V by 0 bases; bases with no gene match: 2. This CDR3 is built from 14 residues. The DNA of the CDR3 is TGTGCCAGCAGCTTGGCAGGGACAGAAAACATTCAGTACTTC. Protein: CASSLAGTENIQYF.

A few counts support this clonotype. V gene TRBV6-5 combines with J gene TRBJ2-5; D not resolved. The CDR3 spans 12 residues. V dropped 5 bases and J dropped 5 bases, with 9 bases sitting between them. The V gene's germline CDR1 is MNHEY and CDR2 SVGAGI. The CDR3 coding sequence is TGTGCCAGCAGTCCAGCTAGTGAGACCCAGTACTTC. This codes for CASSPASETQYF.

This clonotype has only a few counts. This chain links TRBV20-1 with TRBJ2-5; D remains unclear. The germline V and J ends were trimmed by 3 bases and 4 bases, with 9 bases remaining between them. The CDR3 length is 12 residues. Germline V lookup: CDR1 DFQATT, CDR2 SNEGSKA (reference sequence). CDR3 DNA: TGCAGTGCTAGGGCCGCAGGAGAGACCCAGTACTTC. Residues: CSARAAGETQYF.

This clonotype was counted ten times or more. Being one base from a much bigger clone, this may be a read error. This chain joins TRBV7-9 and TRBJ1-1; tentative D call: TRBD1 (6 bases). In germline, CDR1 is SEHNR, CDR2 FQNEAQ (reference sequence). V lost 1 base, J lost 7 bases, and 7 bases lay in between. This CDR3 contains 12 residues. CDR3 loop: CASSLGDNEAFF. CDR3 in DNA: TGTGCCAGCAGCTTAGGGGACAATGAAGCTTTCTTT. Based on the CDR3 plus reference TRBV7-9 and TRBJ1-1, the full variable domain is DTGVSQNPRHKITKRGQNVTFRCDPISEHNRLYWYRQTLGQGPEFLTYFQNEAQLEKSRLLSDRFSAERPKGSFSTLEIQRTEQGDSAMYLCASSLGDNEAFFGQGTRLTVV.

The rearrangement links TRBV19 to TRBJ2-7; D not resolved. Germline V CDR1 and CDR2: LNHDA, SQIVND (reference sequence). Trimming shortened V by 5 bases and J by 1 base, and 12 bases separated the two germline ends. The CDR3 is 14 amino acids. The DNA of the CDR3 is TGTGCCAGTAGTGCGTCGGACGCATCCTACGAGCAGTACTTC. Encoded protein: CASSASDASYEQYF.

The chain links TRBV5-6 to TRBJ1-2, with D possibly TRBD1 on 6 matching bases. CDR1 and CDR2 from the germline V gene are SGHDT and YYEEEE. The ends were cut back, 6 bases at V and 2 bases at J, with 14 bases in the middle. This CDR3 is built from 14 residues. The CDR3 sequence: CASTLGQLNYGYTF. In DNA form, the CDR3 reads TGTGCCAGCACCCTCGGACAGTTAAACTATGGCTACACCTTC.

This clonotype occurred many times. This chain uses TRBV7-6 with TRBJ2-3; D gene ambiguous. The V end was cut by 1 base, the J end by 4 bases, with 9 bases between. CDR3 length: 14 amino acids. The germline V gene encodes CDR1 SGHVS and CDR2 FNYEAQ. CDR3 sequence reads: CASSLGSLPDTQYF. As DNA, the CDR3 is TGTGCCAGCAGCTTAGGGTCCTTACCAGATACGCAGTATTTT.

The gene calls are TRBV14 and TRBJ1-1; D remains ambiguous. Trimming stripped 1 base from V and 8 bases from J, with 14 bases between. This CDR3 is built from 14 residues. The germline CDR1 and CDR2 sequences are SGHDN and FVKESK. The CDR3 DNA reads TGTGCCAGCAGCCAAGGTCTATGGGGTTACGAAGCTTTCTTT. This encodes CASSQGLWGYEAFF.

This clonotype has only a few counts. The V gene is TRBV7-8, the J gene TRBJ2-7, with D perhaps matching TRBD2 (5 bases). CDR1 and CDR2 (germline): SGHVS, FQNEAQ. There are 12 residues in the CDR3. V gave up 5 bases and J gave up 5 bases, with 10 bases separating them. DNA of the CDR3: TGTGCCAGCAGCCCCTCCGGGGACGAGCAGTACTTC. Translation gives CASSPSGDEQYF.

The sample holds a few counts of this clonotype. The CDR3 DNA reads TGTGCCAGCCGGCTAGCGGGGGTCTACAATGAGCAGTTCTTC. Encoded protein: CASRLAGVYNEQFF. The J gene is TRBJ2-1, the V gene TRBV28; 10 bases agree with TRBD2. Germline V gives CDR1 MDHEN, CDR2 SYDVKM. CDR3 length: 14 amino acids. Trimming removed 8 bases from V and 3 bases from J; junction bases left unmatched: 4.

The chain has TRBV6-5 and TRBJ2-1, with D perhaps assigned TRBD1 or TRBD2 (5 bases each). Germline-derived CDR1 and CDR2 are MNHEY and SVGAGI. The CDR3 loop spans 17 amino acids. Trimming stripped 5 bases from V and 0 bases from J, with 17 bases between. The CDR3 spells CASSQDTPGSSYNEQFF. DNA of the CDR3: TGTGCCAGCAGTCAAGATACCCCAGGGAGCTCCTACAATGAGCAGTTCTTC.

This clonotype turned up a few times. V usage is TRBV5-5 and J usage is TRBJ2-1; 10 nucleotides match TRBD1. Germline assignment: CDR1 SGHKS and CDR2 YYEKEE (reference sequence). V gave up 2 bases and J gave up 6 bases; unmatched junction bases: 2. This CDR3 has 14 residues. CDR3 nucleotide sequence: TGTGCCAGCAGCTTCTGGACAGGGGGCAATGAGCAGTTCTTC. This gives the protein CASSFWTGGNEQFF.

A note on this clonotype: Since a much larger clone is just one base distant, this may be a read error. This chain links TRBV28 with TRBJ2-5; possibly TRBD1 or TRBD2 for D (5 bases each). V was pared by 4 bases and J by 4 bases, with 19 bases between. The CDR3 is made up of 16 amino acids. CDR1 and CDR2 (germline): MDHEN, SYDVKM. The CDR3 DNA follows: TGTGCCAGCAGTTCATATGGGGGACGGCTCCTAGAGACCCAGTACTTC. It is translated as CASSSYGGRLLETQYF.

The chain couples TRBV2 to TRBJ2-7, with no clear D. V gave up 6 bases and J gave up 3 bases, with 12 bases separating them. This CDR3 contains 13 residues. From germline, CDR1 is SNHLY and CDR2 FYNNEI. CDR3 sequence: CASSTAEDYEQYF. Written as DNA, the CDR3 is TGTGCCAGCAGCACAGCCGAAGACTACGAGCAGTACTTC. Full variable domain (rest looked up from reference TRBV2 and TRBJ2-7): EPEVTQTPSHQVTQMGQEVILRCVPISNHLYFYWYRQILGQKVEFLVSFYNNEISEKSEIFDDQFSVERPDGSNFTLKIRSTKLEDSAMYFCASSTAEDYEQYFGPGTRLTVT.